Below are 20 T cell receptor beta chains sequenced from a single sample in a study of cytomegalovirus exposure and HLA in healthy donors. This PCR relied on a set of 60 Vbeta primers and 13 Jbeta primers. TCRdb's table, derived via immunoSEQ multiplex PCR, lists solely in-frame clones and lacks some. The top ten hold roughly 0.87% of the sample, which has 120,000 to 150,000 clones, 79% seen once. Specimen: PBMCs. The receptors derive from a young man in good health and CMV-seronegative.

V is TRBV19 and J is TRBJ1-1, with D possibly matching TRBD1 (6 bases). The V gene's germline CDR1 is LNHDA and CDR2 SQIVND (reference sequence). With 6 bases removed from V and 3 bases from J, the gap between germline ends came to 14 bases. There are 14 residues in the CDR3. CDR3 amino acids: CASRTTRTDTEAFF. CDR3 DNA: TGTGCCAGTAGAACCACACGGACAGACACTGAAGCTTTCTTT.

The gene calls are TRBV5-1 and TRBJ2-5; no clear D. Germline V gene sequence: CDR1 SGHRS, CDR2 YFSETQ. This CDR3 has 14 amino acids. Trimming removed 4 bases from V and 5 bases from J, with 15 bases in between. CDR3 in DNA: TGCGCCAGCAGCCTATCGAGAGGAACGGAGACCCAGTACTTC. Translating it yields CASSLSRGTETQYF.

This clone was seen a single time. The chain recombines TRBV7-2 with TRBJ2-7; D gene uncertain. CDR1 is SGHTA and CDR2 is FQGNSA in the germline V gene. The CDR3 runs to 14 residues. V was trimmed by 5 bases and J by 2 bases, leaving 13 bases between them. In nucleotides, the CDR3 is TGTGCCAGCAGCCAGGTGCGCGATGCCTACGAGCAGTACTTC. Its translation is CASSQVRDAYEQYF.

This chain uses TRBV19 with TRBJ1-2, with D possibly being TRBD1 (6 bases). The germline V gene has CDR1 LNHDA and CDR2 SQIVND (reference sequence). The V end lost 5 bases, the J end lost 8 bases, and 15 bases lay between the germline ends. CDR3 size: 13 residues. The CDR3 reads CASSPGTLGGYTF. The CDR3 DNA is TGTGCCAGTAGTCCCGGGACACTTGGAGGCTACACCTTC.

V is TRBV12-5 and J is TRBJ2-7; D is uncertain. Trimming stripped 3 bases from V and 5 bases from J, with 5 bases between. Germline lookup yields CDR1 LGHNT and CDR2 FRNRAP. The CDR3 runs 11 residues. CDR3 amino acids: CASGLLDEQYF. In DNA, the CDR3 is TGTGCTAGTGGTTTATTAGACGAGCAGTACTTC. The full variable domain, in which reference TRBV12-5 and TRBJ2-7 provide the parts outside the CDR3, is DARVTQTPRHKVTEMGQEVTMRCQPILGHNTVFWYRQTMMQGLELLAYFRNRAPLDDSGMPKDRFSAEMPDATLATLKIQPSEPRDSAVYFCASGLLDEQYFGPGTRLTVT.

The chain combines TRBV18 with TRBJ1-1; D gene unclear. The CDR3 consists of 14 residues. V lost 1 base, J lost 0 bases, and 6 bases lay in between. Germline V gene sequence: CDR1 KGHSH, CDR2 LQKENI. The CDR3, as DNA: TGTGCCAGCTCACCACGGTTAGTGAACACTGAAGCTTTCTTT. This translates into CASSPRLVNTEAFF.

The CDR3 loop reads CASSSTGASEAFF. The CDR3 nucleotides are TGCGCCAGCAGCTCGACAGGGGCCTCTGAAGCTTTCTTT. This sequence joins TRBV5-1 and TRBJ1-1; the match to TRBD1 covers 8 bases. Germline V gene lookup returns CDR1 SGHRS and CDR2 YFSETQ. V lost 3 bases and J lost 6; bases outside the gene matches: 4. This CDR3 is 13 amino acids long. Based on the CDR3 plus reference TRBV5-1 and TRBJ1-1, the full variable domain is KAGVTQTPRYLIKTRGQQVTLSCSPISGHRSVSWYQQTPGQGLQFLFEYFSETQRNKGNFPGRFSGRQFSNSRSEMNVSTLELGDSALYLCASSSTGASEAFFGQGTRLTVV.

On this clone itself: The same CDR3 arises from other DNA sequences in this sample as well. The chain links TRBV5-1 to TRBJ1-1; a weak D match, TRBD1 (5 bases). CDR1 and CDR2 (germline): SGHRS, YFSETQ. The CDR3 spans 13 residues. Trimming cost V 0 bases and J 4 bases, with 7 bases left between them. CDR3 sequence reads: CASSLGGGTEAFF. The CDR3 coding sequence is TGCGCCAGCAGCTTGGGGGGGGGCACTGAAGCTTTCTTT.

This chain joins TRBV5-1 and TRBJ2-3; 7 positions match TRBD1. The CDR3 totals 15 residues. V gave up 4 bases and J gave up 5 bases; unmatched junction bases: 10. Germline V CDR1 and CDR2: SGHRS, YFSETQ. The CDR3 bases are TGCGCCAGCAGCCTTGAACGAGGGGGCTTAGATACGCAGTATTTT. Translated: CASSLERGGLDTQYF. The complete variable domain, with remaining parts taken from reference TRBV5-1 and TRBJ2-3, reads KAGVTQTPRYLIKTRGQQVTLSCSPISGHRSVSWYQQTPGQGLQFLFEYFSETQRNKGNFPGRFSGRQFSNSRSEMNVSTLELGDSALYLCASSLERGGLDTQYFGPGTRLTVL.

The rearrangement joins TRBV29-1 to TRBJ2-2; a possible D gene is TRBD1 (6 bases). V lost 6 bases and J 5 bases, leaving 10 bases between the germline ends. The CDR3 sequence is 12 residues long. CDR1 and CDR2 from the germline V gene are SQVTM and ANQGSEA. The CDR3 coding sequence is TGCAGCGTCTGGGGGCGGACCGGGGAGCTGTTTTTT. It encodes CSVWGRTGELFF.

The sample holds a few counts of this clone. V and J are TRBV9 and TRBJ1-6; TRBD1 is a possible D gene (5 bases). The V gene's germline CDR1 is SGDLS and CDR2 YYNGEE. This CDR3 is 11 amino acids long. The chain's CDR3 is CDGREDSPLHF. The CDR3, as DNA: TGTGATGGCAGGGAGGATTCACCCCTCCACTTT.

This clone came up a few times. The J gene is TRBJ1-1, the V gene TRBV27; D is uncertain. In germline, CDR1 is MNHEY, CDR2 SMNVEV (reference sequence). V shed 4 bases and J shed 11 bases, with 11 bases lying between them. This CDR3 has 11 residues. DNA of the CDR3: TGTGCCAGCAGTTCTCAGAGGATTGCTTTCTTT. Its protein product is CASSSQRIAFF.

This sequence joins TRBV30 and TRBJ1-4, with D unresolved. The CDR3 has 12 amino acids. Trimming left V 1 base short and J 5 bases short, with 5 bases between. Germline V lookup: CDR1 GTSNPN, CDR2 SVGIG (reference sequence). CDR3 protein: CAWSGANEKLFF. Written as DNA, the CDR3 is TGTGCCTGGAGTGGAGCGAATGAAAAACTGTTTTTT.

V is TRBV27 and J is TRBJ1-3, with D maybe TRBD1 (6 bases). The length of the CDR3 is 16 residues. Trimming removed 2 bases from V and 1 base from J, with 12 bases in between. Germline V CDR1 and CDR2: MNHEY, SMNVEV (reference sequence). CDR3 DNA: TGTGCCAGCAGTTTAACAGGGTTGGGTTCTGGAAACACCATATATTTT. It translates to CASSLTGLGSGNTIYF.

The rearrangement uses TRBV29-1 and TRBJ1-1; D might be TRBD1 (5 bases). The CDR3 is made up of 12 amino acids. V lost 5 bases to trimming and J lost 4 bases, with 11 bases between them. Germline V gene data show CDR1 as SQVTM and CDR2 as ANQGSEA. Written as DNA, the CDR3 is TGCAGCGTTCAGGGAAGGATCACTGAAGCTTTCTTT. Protein sequence: CSVQGRITEAFF.

The rearrangement uses TRBV12-5 and TRBJ1-5; D not certain. This CDR3 is 11 amino acids long. Germline-derived CDR1 and CDR2 are LGHNT and FRNRAP. V lost 5 bases to trimming and J lost 9 bases, with 8 bases between them. For the CDR3, the DNA is TGTGCTAGTGGTCGGTCCTGGCCCCAGCATTTT. Residues: CASGRSWPQHF.

The J gene is TRBJ2-3, the V gene TRBV5-4; 13 bases match TRBD2. This CDR3 is 17 amino acids long. Trimming took 2 bases from V and 5 from J; bases not matched to a gene: 8. Germline values: CDR1 SGHNT, CDR2 YYREEE (reference sequence). The chain's CDR3 is CASSFGLAGVSGDTQYF. CDR3 in DNA: TGTGCCAGCAGCTTTGGACTAGCGGGGGTGAGTGGAGATACGCAGTATTTT.

The V and J genes are TRBV18 and TRBJ1-4, with D uncertain. Per germline, CDR1 KGHSH and CDR2 LQKENI. The CDR3 covers 14 residues. V dropped 5 bases and J dropped 8 bases, with 15 bases sitting between them. The CDR3 reads CASSSLQDGEKLFF. The CDR3 nucleotides read TGTGCCAGCTCATCACTCCAGGATGGGGAAAAACTGTTTTTT.

This CDR3 is CASSVQGYETQYF. In nucleotides, the CDR3 is TGTGCCAGCAGTGTACAGGGATACGAGACCCAGTACTTC. This chain links TRBV25-1 with TRBJ2-5; D is perhaps TRBD1 (6 bases). V lost 4 bases, J lost 5 bases, and 11 bases lay in between. This CDR3 has 13 residues. Germline CDR1 is MGHDK and CDR2 is SYGVNS.

This clone appeared a few times. The chain has TRBV6-6 and TRBJ1-5; 9 bases match TRBD1. Germline loops: CDR1 MNHNY, CDR2 SVGAGI (reference sequence). This CDR3 is 13 amino acids long. V was pared by 6 bases and J by 4 bases, with 1 base of the junction left unmatched. This chain's CDR3 is CASRGQGNQPQHF. The CDR3 DNA follows: TGTGCCAGCAGAGGACAGGGGAATCAGCCCCAGCATTTT.